A selection of T cell receptor beta chains follows, all from one sample in a study of OX40 agonist ivuxolimab in advanced cancers. Measured with immunoSEQ multiplex PCR; TCRdb has only the in-frame clones, and not every one. Of around 94,000 clones in the sample, about 90% were seen once. The material was CD4+ or CD8+ T cells sorted from blood, obtained in a trial of the OX40 agonist ivuxolimab. These receptors were collected from an adult with an advanced solid tumor such as melanoma, head and neck, liver or kidney cancer. Both conserved end residues are part of each CDR3. D genes are given only for firm matches. Where a row states a size, it is once, few, many or the class of an expanded clone; other rows omit it.

clone size	J gene	V gene	D gene	CDR3 protein	CDR3 DNA
NA	TRBJ1-1	TRBV27	TRBD1	CASSLGKGASEAFF	TGTGCCAGCAGTTTAGGGAAGGGGGCATCTGAAGCTTTCTTT
NA	TRBJ2-7	TRBV11-3	NA	CASIQNTPAGTYEQYF	TGTGCCAGCATCCAAAATACCCCAGCGGGTACCTACGAGCAGTACTTC
NA	TRBJ2-7	TRBV10-3	NA	CAISESTYSYEQYF	TGTGCCATCAGTGAATCGACATACTCCTACGAGCAGTACTTC
NA	TRBJ2-1	TRBV15	NA	CATSRDRNEQFF	TGTGCCACCAGCAGAGATCGGAATGAGCAGTTCTTC
NA	TRBJ1-1	TRBV7-2	TRBD1	CASSPDRGAEAFF	TGTGCCAGCAGTCCGGACAGGGGCGCTGAAGCTTTCTTT
NA	TRBJ2-1	TRBV7-7	NA	CASSPILASYNEQFF	TGTGCTAGCAGCCCTATCCTGGCCTCCTACAATGAGCAGTTCTTC
NA	TRBJ1-1	TRBV7-2	NA	CASSFPGRVAFF	TGTGCCAGCAGCTTTCCAGGGAGGGTGGCTTTCTTT
NA	TRBJ2-1	TRBV10-3	TRBD2	CAISDKVAGSVQFF	TGTGCCATCAGTGATAAAGTAGCGGGGAGCGTGCAGTTCTTC
NA	TRBJ2-7	TRBV7-8	NA	CASSLPGGGGSYEQYF	TGTGCCAGCAGCTTACCCGGGGGTGGCGGGTCCTACGAGCAGTACTTC
once	TRBJ2-5	TRBV30	NA	CAFSFLGETQYF	TGTGCCTTTTCGTTTCTAGGGGAGACCCAGTACTTC